This TCR beta chain was documented in a study of CD8 T cells in Susac syndrome. The V gene's germline CDR1 is MDHEN and CDR2 SYDVKM. After removal of 10 bases from V and 0 bases from J, the junction contained 8 bases not matched to a gene. The CDR3 covers 14 residues. Random-hexamer reverse transcription was applied to about 0.5 to 1 ug RNA. TCRdb reprocessed the immunoSEQ multiplex PCR reads via MiXCR and lists one record per CDR3 protein. The table has about 110,000 distinct CDR3 sequences, 90% to 96% seen once; the top ten hold 0.096%. The material sequenced was CD4+ T cells from PBMCs. This rearrangement joins TRBV28 to TRBJ2-7; 8 bases are a match to TRBD1. This sequence was found in a human donor in good health. The CDR3 loop is CATQQGGPSYEQYF. The CDR3, as DNA: TGTGCCACACAACAGGGGGGTCCCTCCTACGAGCAGTACTTC.